A selection of T cell receptor beta chains follows, all from one sample in a study of blood T cell repertoires in COVID-19. The table came from immunoSEQ multiplex PCR; TCRdb's copy has only in-frame clones and leaves some out. The sample carries some 220,000 clones, approximately 84% recorded once. The sample was peripheral blood. The receptors derive from a woman aged 25 to 39 who had recovered from COVID-19. Both conserved end residues are trimmed from each CDR3. Clone size, where shown, is once, few, many, or a class for clones that have expanded.

V gene	J gene	clone size	CDR3 protein
TRBV28	TRBJ1-3	.	ASISSGFSGNTIY
TRBV18	TRBJ2-7	.	ASSPGSGGAYEQY
TRBV7-6	TRBJ2-2	.	ASSLVSAGGPGELF
TRBV5-6	TRBJ2-3	.	ASSFGLAGGPADTQY
TRBV6-5	TRBJ2-1	.	ASTQGDSYNEQF
TRBV28	TRBJ1-5	.	ASSRVDQPQH
TRBV5-1	TRBJ2-1	once	ASSSLSGSFYEQF
TRBV28	TRBJ2-5	.	ASSGGVLAGGTETQY
TRBV5-6	TRBJ2-5	.	ASSFDSQETQY
TRBV7-9	TRBJ2-1	.	ASSLAGGAVGAYNEQF
TRBV7-9	TRBJ1-5	.	ASSYGTANQPQH
TRBV4-2	TRBJ1-5	.	ASSSDWVDQPQH
TRBV29-1	TRBJ2-1	.	SVVFGLVIHEQF
TRBV15	TRBJ2-7	.	ATSRDLGLSEQY
TRBV5-5	TRBJ2-7	many	ASSLGTSGSYEQY
TRBV2	TRBJ2-3	.	ASSEAGLAEPTDTQY
TRBV7-9	TRBJ1-3	.	ASSFLLGQIVSGNTIY
TRBV7-2	TRBJ2-3	.	ASSYPRGGASDTQY
TRBV4-1	TRBJ1-1	once	ASSLRTTTEAF
TRBV24-1	TRBJ2-7	.	ATRDGGHEQY
TRBV5-1	TRBJ2-2	once	ASSLDRGNGELF
TRBV28	TRBJ1-1	.	ASFGHMNTEAF
TRBV9	TRBJ2-3	.	ASSPPSVSTDTQY
TRBV9	TRBJ1-1	.	ASSGPGTEAF
TRBV11-2	TRBJ2-2	.	ASSLEGAEELF
TRBV9	TRBJ2-3	.	ASSVVAASTDTQY
TRBV28	TRBJ2-7	.	ASSIGTSGSYEQY
TRBV13	TRBJ2-2	.	ASSLGRESTGELF
TRBV5-6	TRBJ2-2	.	ASRTGNTGELF
TRBV6-5	TRBJ1-1	.	ASSQTGGEAF
TRBV24-1	TRBJ2-2	.	ATSDLPRAGGELF
TRBV28	TRBJ1-4	.	ASSRTGPGREKLF
TRBV7-8	TRBJ2-2	.	ASSPWRWRANTGELF
TRBV4-2	TRBJ2-1	.	ASSPGRGNEQF
TRBV11-2	TRBJ2-7	.	ASSSTRLLSYEQY
TRBV6-5	TRBJ2-3	.	ASSYSPRMADTQY
TRBV5-5	TRBJ2-3	.	ASSPTGTRGTDTQY
TRBV6-5	TRBJ1-5	.	ASSSSGTGQH
TRBV11-1	TRBJ1-2	few	ASSSDRGDYGYT
TRBV29-1	TRBJ2-1	.	SVDRAGGGNEQF
TRBV5-4	TRBJ2-1	.	ASSLGELAGGTNEQF
TRBV9	TRBJ1-1	.	ASSLEGAMNTEAF
TRBV6-5	TRBJ1-1	.	ASSSTRNTEAF
TRBV3-1/TRBV3-2	TRBJ1-1	once	ASSQRTGGAEAF
TRBV29-1	TRBJ2-2	.	SVEGLAGFTGELF
TRBV6-1	TRBJ2-5	.	ASSDAGAPGGETQY
TRBV6-5	TRBJ1-4	.	ASSPGTGPEKLF
TRBV10-2	TRBJ1-5	.	ASGGLSNQPQH
TRBV18	TRBJ1-1	.	ASSPYSPRDTEAF